Following are 23 T cell receptor beta chains from one sample sequenced in a study of blood T cells in healthy people across ages. Combining a sample-barcoded 5' primer with a J-beta primer mix, a second PCR ran for about 7 to 11 cycles. From the 5' RACE reads, TCRdb called clonotypes with MiXCR, one entry per CDR3 protein. The table lists 650,000 to 1,000,000 distinct CDR3 sequences, around 34% of them singletons. Sequenced sample: blood. These receptor sequences come from a man between 18 and 29 years old in good health.

The rearrangement uses TRBV6-2 or TRBV6-3 and TRBJ2-1; no clear D. Trimming cost V 0 bases and J 3 bases, with 18 bases left between them. Germline V gene sequence: CDR1 MNHEY, CDR2 SVGEGT. The CDR3 extends over 18 amino acids. The CDR3 nucleotides read TGTGCCAGCAGTTACTCGAAATTTAGGGCAGTCAACTACAATGAGCAGTTCTTC. Translating it yields CASSYSKFRAVNYNEQFF.

This clonotype has more than one count but fewer than ten. This chain joins TRBV2 and TRBJ2-3; D unclear. CDR3 length: 15 amino acids. Trimming removed 7 bases from V and 0 bases from J, with 14 bases in between. CDR1 is SNHLY, CDR2 FYNNEI, per germline. The CDR3, as DNA: TGTGCCAGCATTCAGGCCCGGGTGAGCACAGATACGCAGTATTTT. This codes for CASIQARVSTDTQYF.

J is TRBJ2-7 and V is TRBV7-2; 7 bases fit TRBD2. The CDR3 covers 14 residues. Germline V lookup: CDR1 SGHTA, CDR2 FQGNSA. Trimming cost V 7 bases and J 2 bases; bases outside gene matches: 8. This CDR3 is CASTIERGPYEQYF. The DNA of the CDR3 is TGTGCCAGCACCATTGAGCGGGGACCCTACGAGCAGTACTTC.

Points on this clonotype: This could be a read error, since a much larger clone is one nucleotide away. The chain recombines TRBV5-1 with TRBJ2-7; no reliable D call. This CDR3 region has 13 residues. Trimming pared 0 bases from V and 7 bases from J, leaving 11 bases between. Per germline, CDR1 SGHRS and CDR2 YFSETQ. The CDR3 loop reads CASSLDGPNEQYF. The CDR3 DNA reads TGCGCCAGCAGCTTGGACGGTCCGAATGAGCAGTACTTC.

The table lists this clonotype with a few counts. The J gene is TRBJ1-3, the V gene TRBV7-2; TRBD1 might be the D (5 bases). The germline CDR1 and CDR2 sequences are SGHTA and FQGNSA. The CDR3 has 14 residues. V was trimmed by 4 bases and J by 4 bases, leaving 11 bases between them. The CDR3 spells CASSSDRRGNTIYF. CDR3 in DNA: TGTGCCAGCAGCTCAGACAGAAGAGGAAACACCATATATTTT.

This clonotype was counted only a few times. V gene TRBV2 combines with J gene TRBJ1-1, with 7 bases that match TRBD1. Unmatched junction bases numbered 8, after V lost 5 bases and J lost 5 bases. CDR3 length: 14 residues. Germline CDR1 SNHLY, CDR2 FYNNEI. The CDR3 coding sequence is TGTGCCAGCAGTTCCGACAGGGTGGGAACTGAAGCTTTCTTT. Translation: CASSSDRVGTEAFF.

The V call is TRBV29-1, the J call TRBJ2-5, with no clear D. The CDR3 totals 12 residues. The V end was cut by 7 bases, the J end by 0 bases, with 9 bases between. Germline loops: CDR1 SQVTM, CDR2 ANQGSEA. Written as DNA, the CDR3 is TGCAGCGCCCGACGGAACCAAGAGACCCAGTACTTC. Residues: CSARRNQETQYF.

The chain uses TRBV7-6 and TRBJ1-4; 7 bases fit TRBD1. CDR1 is SGHVS and CDR2 is FNYEAQ in the germline V gene. The V segment lost 1 base and the J segment 0 bases; nucleotides outside the gene matches: 5. The CDR3 runs 17 residues. CDR3 DNA sequence: TGTGCCAGCAGCTTAGAATATGGACAGGCAACTAATGAAAAACTGTTTTTT. Its protein is CASSLEYGQATNEKLFF.

The CDR3 protein is CASSPGIGDTQYF. CDR3 nucleotide sequence: TGCGCCAGCAGCCCCGGGATCGGGGATACGCAGTATTTT. V and J are TRBV4-1 and TRBJ2-3; tentatively, D is TRBD2 (5 bases). V shed 4 bases and J shed 6 bases, with 11 bases lying between them. This CDR3 is built from 13 residues. CDR1 is MGHRA, CDR2 YSYEKL, per germline.

As to this clonotype: A much larger clonotype is one base distant, so this may be a read error. This sequence joins TRBV4-1 and TRBJ2-5; a possible D gene is TRBD2 (5 bases). Germline loops: CDR1 MGHRA, CDR2 YSYEKL. Trimming removed 1 base at V and 11 bases at J, with 14 bases between. This CDR3 has 13 residues. CDR3 nucleotides: TGCGCCAGCAGCCAAGTCGGACTCTGGGAGCAGTACTTC. Translating it yields CASSQVGLWEQYF.

The V and J genes are TRBV29-1 and TRBJ1-1, with D possibly TRBD1 on 5 matching bases. Trimming left V 7 bases short and J 4 bases short, with 19 bases between. The CDR3 sequence is 14 residues long. Germline CDR1 is SQVTM and CDR2 is ANQGSEA. CDR3 nucleotide sequence: TGCAGCGCCTCAAGGGACGGAGGTGCCACTGAAGCTTTCTTT. It encodes CSASRDGGATEAFF.

This clonotype was detected ten times or more. This rearrangement joins TRBV4-2 to TRBJ1-4; D gene unclear. Germline loops: CDR1 LGHNA, CDR2 YNFKEQ. The CDR3 is 16 residues long. Trimming pared 1 base from V and 1 base from J, leaving 10 bases between. The CDR3 sequence is CASSQVQGVTNEKLFF. In nucleotides, the CDR3 is TGTGCCAGCAGCCAAGTTCAAGGAGTAACTAATGAAAAACTGTTTTTT.

This clonotype was detected many times. The chain combines TRBV6-2 or TRBV6-3 with TRBJ2-5, with 9 bases that match TRBD1. The germline V gene encodes CDR1 MNHEY and CDR2 SVGEGT. The CDR3 totals 15 residues. Trimming at V came to 7 bases and at J to 5 bases, leaving 11 bases not matched to a gene. CDR3 sequence reads: CASTRTGGAVETQYF. The CDR3 bases are TGTGCCAGCACCAGAACAGGGGGCGCCGTGGAGACCCAGTACTTC.

V and J are TRBV3-1 and TRBJ1-2, with D perhaps matching TRBD1 (5 bases). The length of the CDR3 is 15 residues. V was cut by 1 base and J by 2 bases, with 11 bases left in between. The V gene's germline CDR1 is LGHDT and CDR2 YNNKEL (reference sequence). The CDR3 DNA is TGTGCCAGCAGCCAAGGTGGGGCTATAAACTATGGCTACACCTTC. Residues: CASSQGGAINYGYTF.

The chain has TRBV5-5 and TRBJ1-1; perhaps TRBD1 as D (6 bases). The CDR3 has 16 amino acids. Germline V lookup: CDR1 SGHKS, CDR2 YYEKEE (reference sequence). V was cut by 2 bases and J by 0 bases, with 14 bases left in between. CDR3 region: CASSLSAGTLNTEAFF. The CDR3 nucleotides read TGTGCCAGCAGCTTATCCGCCGGGACACTGAACACTGAAGCTTTCTTT.

DNA for the CDR3: TGTGCCAGCAGCCCGGGGGGGACTAGCGGGATTAGCACAGATACGCAGTATTTT. The encoded protein is CASSPGGTSGISTDTQYF. The chain couples TRBV4-2 to TRBJ2-3, with 13 bases identical to TRBD2. The CDR3 is 18 amino acids. CDR1 and CDR2 from the germline V gene are LGHNA and YNFKEQ. J gave up 0 bases and V 4 bases, and 7 bases lay outside the gene matches.

This chain links TRBV7-2 with TRBJ2-1, with 11 bases that match TRBD1. Germline-derived CDR1 and CDR2 are SGHTA and FQGNSA. The CDR3 is 16 amino acids. V trimming: 1 base; J trimming: 7 bases; junction bases outside the gene matches: 6. DNA for the CDR3: TGTGCCAGCAGCTTAGGTAGGACAGGGGGCCTGAATGAGCAGTTCTTC. Its protein product is CASSLGRTGGLNEQFF. The whole variable domain, filled in from reference TRBV7-2 and TRBJ2-1, reads GAGVSQSPSNKVTEKGKDVELRCDPISGHTALYWYRQSLGQGLEFLIYFQGNSAPDKSGLPSDRFSAERTGGSVSTLTIQRTQQEDSAVYLCASSLGRTGGLNEQFFGPGTRLTVL.

V is TRBV20-1 and J is TRBJ1-6; D call uncertain. CDR3 size: 15 residues. The germline gives CDR1 DFQATT, CDR2 SNEGSKA (reference sequence). V was clipped by 2 bases and J by 0 bases, with 8 bases between them. CDR3 protein: CSARKESSYNSPLHF. The CDR3, as DNA: TGCAGTGCTAGAAAGGAGAGCTCCTATAATTCACCCCTCCACTTT.

The chain combines TRBV29-1 with TRBJ1-2; D gene ambiguous. The CDR3 covers 11 residues. Trimming took off 6 bases at V and 2 bases at J, with 7 bases between the two ends. Germline V lookup: CDR1 SQVTM, CDR2 ANQGSEA. CDR3 protein: CSVAGNYGYTF. Written as DNA, the CDR3 is TGCAGCGTGGCGGGGAACTATGGCTACACCTTC.

The chain is built from TRBV7-2 and TRBJ1-2; 8 bases match TRBD1. The germline gives CDR1 SGHTA, CDR2 FQGNSA. The junction had 9 bases not matched to a gene; V was cut back by 0 bases and J by 6 bases. The CDR3 is 16 residues long. Here the CDR3 reads CASSLARTGGTNGYTF. The DNA of the CDR3 is TGTGCCAGCAGCTTAGCGCGAACAGGGGGTACGAATGGCTACACCTTC.

Details on this clonotype: Being one base from a much bigger clone, this may be a read error. The chain has TRBV27 and TRBJ2-3; perhaps D is TRBD1 or TRBD2 (5 bases each). The ends were cut back, 2 bases at V and 4 bases at J, with 7 bases in the middle. Germline V lookup: CDR1 MNHEY, CDR2 SMNVEV (reference sequence). This CDR3 contains 13 residues. CDR3 in amino acids: CASSLMGADTQYF. CDR3 in DNA: TGTGCCAGCAGTTTAATGGGGGCAGATACGCAGTATTTT.

This clonotype was observed a few times. The chain has TRBV20-1 and TRBJ1-1; 7 bases are shared with TRBD1. Germline trimming cut 7 bases from V and 6 bases from J; bases unmatched to any gene: 14. Germline CDR1 and CDR2: DFQATT and SNEGSKA (reference sequence). This CDR3 is built from 14 residues. In nucleotides, the CDR3 is TGCAGTGTTCGGGACAGTTCGTTTGTCGCTGAAGCTTTCTTT. It yields the protein CSVRDSSFVAEAFF.

This clonotype turned up a few times. The germline gene is not matched at one end of the junction; a read error may be the cause. This chain links TRBV6-6 with TRBJ2-1; D unresolved. Germline loops: CDR1 MNHNY, CDR2 SVGAGI (reference sequence). The CDR3 has 15 amino acids. As DNA, the CDR3 is TGTGCCAGCATTTACTCTGACCCCGACTACAATGAGCAGTTCTTC. This gives the protein CASIYSDPDYNEQFF.